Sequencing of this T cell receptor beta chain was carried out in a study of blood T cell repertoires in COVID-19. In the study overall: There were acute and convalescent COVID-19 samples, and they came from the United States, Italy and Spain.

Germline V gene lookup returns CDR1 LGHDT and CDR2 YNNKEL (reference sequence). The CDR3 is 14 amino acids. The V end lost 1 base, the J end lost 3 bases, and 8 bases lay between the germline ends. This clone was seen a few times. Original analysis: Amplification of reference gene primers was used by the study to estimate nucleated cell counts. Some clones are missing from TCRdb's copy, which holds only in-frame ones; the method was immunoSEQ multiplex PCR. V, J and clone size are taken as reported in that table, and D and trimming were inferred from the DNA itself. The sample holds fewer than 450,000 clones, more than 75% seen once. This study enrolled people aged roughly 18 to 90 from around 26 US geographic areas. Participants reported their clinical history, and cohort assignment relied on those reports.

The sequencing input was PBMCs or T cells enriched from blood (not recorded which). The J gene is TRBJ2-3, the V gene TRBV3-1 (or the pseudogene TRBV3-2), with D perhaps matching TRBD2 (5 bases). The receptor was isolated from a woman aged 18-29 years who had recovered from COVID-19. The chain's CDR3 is CASSQGTHTDTQYF. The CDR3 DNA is TGTGCCAGCAGCCAAGGGACTCATACAGATACGCAGTATTTT.